One sample yielded the 3 T cell receptor beta chains listed below, sequenced in a study of blood T cell repertoires in COVID-19. The method was immunoSEQ multiplex PCR; TCRdb's version includes in-frame clones alone and lacks a portion of them. The data contain a few hundred thousand clones, more than 70% of them singletons. Sequencing input: peripheral blood. These receptor sequences come from a woman aged 25 to 45 with COVID-19, enrolled during active disease.

The chain links TRBV14 to TRBJ2-5; a weak D match, TRBD1 (5 bases). Trimming stripped 1 base from V and 5 bases from J, with 14 bases between. CDR3 length: 15 amino acids. Germline CDR1 SGHDN, CDR2 FVKESK. DNA for the CDR3: TGTGCCAGCAGCCAAGCACAGGCTCTTGGGGAGACCCAGTACTTC. As protein: CASSQAQALGETQYF.

The chain joins TRBV11-3 to TRBJ1-1; D not certain. The V end was cut by 5 bases, the J end by 1 base, with 17 bases between. The CDR3 loop spans 16 amino acids. Germline CDR1 reads SGHNT; CDR2 reads YENEEA. The CDR3 is CASSRPSRATNTEAFF. CDR3 DNA sequence: TGTGCCAGCAGCCGTCCCTCGCGGGCAACGAACACTGAAGCTTTCTTT. The full variable domain, with the rest looked up from reference TRBV11-3 and TRBJ1-1, is EAGVVQSPRYKIIEKKQPVAFWCNPISGHNTLYWYLQNLGQGPELLIRYENEEAVDDSQLPKDRFSAERLKGVDSTLKIQPAELGDSAVYLCASSRPSRATNTEAFFGQGTRLTVV.

This chain links TRBV5-1 with TRBJ1-2, with 12 bases lining up with TRBD1. Per germline, CDR1 SGHRS and CDR2 YFSETQ. Trimming took 0 bases from V and 4 from J; bases not matched to a gene: 10. The CDR3 has 18 amino acids. The CDR3 here is CASSLGTGTGGNIYGYTF. The DNA for the CDR3 is TGCGCCAGCAGCTTGGGTACGGGGACAGGGGGCAATATCTATGGCTACACCTTC.